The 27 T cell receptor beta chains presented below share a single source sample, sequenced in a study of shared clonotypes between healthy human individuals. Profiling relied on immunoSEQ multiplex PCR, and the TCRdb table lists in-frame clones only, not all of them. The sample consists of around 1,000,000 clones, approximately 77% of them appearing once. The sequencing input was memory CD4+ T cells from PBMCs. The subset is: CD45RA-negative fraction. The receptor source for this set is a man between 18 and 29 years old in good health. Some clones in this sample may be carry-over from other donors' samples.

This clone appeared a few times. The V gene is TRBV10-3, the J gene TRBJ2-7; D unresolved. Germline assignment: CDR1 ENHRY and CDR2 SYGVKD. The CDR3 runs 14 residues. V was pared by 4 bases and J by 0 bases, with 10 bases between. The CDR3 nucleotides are TGTGCCATCAGTGGTCAGAGTGGCTCCTACGAGCAGTACTTC. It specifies CAISGQSGSYEQYF.

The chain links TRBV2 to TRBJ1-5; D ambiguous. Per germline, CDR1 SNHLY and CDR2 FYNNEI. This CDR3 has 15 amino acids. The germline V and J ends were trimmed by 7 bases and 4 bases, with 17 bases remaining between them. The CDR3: CASTLQQLLNQPQHF. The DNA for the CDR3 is TGTGCCAGCACCCTCCAACAGCTCTTAAATCAGCCCCAGCATTTT.

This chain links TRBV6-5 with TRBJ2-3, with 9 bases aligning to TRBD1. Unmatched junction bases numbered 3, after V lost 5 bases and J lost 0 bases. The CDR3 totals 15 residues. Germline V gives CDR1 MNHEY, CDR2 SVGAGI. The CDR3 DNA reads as TGTGCCAGCAGTCAACAGGGGGCAAGCACAGATACGCAGTATTTT. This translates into CASSQQGASTDTQYF.

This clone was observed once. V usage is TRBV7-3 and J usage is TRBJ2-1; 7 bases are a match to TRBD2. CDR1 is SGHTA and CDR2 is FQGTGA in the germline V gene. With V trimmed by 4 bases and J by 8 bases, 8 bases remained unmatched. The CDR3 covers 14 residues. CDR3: CASSWAGADDEQFF. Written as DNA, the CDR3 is TGTGCCAGCAGCTGGGCGGGAGCGGATGATGAGCAGTTCTTC.

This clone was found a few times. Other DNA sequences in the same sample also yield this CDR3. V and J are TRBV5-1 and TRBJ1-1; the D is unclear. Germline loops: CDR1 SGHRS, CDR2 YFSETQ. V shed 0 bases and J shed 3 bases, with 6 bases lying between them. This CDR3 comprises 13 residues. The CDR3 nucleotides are TGCGCCAGCAGCTTGGCGGGGTACACTGAAGCTTTCTTT. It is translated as CASSLAGYTEAFF. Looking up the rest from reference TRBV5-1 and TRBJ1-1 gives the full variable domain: KAGVTQTPRYLIKTRGQQVTLSCSPISGHRSVSWYQQTPGQGLQFLFEYFSETQRNKGNFPGRFSGRQFSNSRSEMNVSTLELGDSALYLCASSLAGYTEAFFGQGTRLTVV.

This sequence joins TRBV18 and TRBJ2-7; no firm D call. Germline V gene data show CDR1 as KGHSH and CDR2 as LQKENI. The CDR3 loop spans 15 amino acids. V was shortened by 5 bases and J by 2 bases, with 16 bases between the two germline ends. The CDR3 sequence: CASSSADHRTYEQYF. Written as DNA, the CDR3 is TGTGCCAGCTCATCTGCAGACCACCGGACCTACGAGCAGTACTTC.

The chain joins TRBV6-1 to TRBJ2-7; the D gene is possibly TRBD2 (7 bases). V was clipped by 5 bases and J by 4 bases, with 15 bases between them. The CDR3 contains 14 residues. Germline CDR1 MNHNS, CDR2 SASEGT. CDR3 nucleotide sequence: TGTGCCAGCAGTAGGGGGGGCCTAACGTACGAGCAGTACTTC. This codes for CASSRGGLTYEQYF.

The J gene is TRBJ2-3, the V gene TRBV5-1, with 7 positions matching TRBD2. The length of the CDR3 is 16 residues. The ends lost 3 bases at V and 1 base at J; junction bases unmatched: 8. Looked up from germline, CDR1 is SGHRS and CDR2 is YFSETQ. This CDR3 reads CASSWTRTTGTDTQYF. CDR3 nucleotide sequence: TGCGCCAGCAGCTGGACTAGAACCACAGGCACAGATACGCAGTATTTT.

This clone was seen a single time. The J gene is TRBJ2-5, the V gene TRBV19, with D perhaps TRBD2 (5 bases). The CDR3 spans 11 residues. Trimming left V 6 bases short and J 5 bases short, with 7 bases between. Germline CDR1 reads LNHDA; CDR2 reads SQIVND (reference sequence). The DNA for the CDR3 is TGTGCCAGTAGCTGGAGGGAGACCCAGTACTTC. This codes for CASSWRETQYF.

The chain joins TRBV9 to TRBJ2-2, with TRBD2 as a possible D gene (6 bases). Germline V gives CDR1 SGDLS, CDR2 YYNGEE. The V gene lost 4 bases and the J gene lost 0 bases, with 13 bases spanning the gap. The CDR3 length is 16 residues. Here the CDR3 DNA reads TGTGCCAGCAGCTTAGTTAGCGGAGCGAACACCGGGGAGCTGTTTTTT. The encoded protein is CASSLVSGANTGELFF.

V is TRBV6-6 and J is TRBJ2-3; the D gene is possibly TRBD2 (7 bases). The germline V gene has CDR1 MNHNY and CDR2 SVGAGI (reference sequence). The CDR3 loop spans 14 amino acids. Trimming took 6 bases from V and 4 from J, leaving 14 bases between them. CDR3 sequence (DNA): TGTGCCAGCAGGGGAGGGGGAGGCGCAGATACGCAGTATTTT. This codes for CASRGGGGADTQYF.

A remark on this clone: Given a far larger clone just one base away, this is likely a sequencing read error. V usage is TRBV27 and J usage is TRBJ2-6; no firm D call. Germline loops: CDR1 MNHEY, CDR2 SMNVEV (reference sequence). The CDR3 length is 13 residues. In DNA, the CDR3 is TGTGCCAGCAGTGTATCTGGGGCCAACGTCCTGACTTTC. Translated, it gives CASSVSGANVLTF.

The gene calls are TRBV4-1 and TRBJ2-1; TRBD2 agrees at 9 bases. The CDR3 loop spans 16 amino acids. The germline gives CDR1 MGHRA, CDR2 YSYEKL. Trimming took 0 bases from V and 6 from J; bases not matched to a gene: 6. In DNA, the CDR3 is TGCGCCAGCAGCCAAGATCAAGCGGGAGGTTTCAATGAGCAGTTCTTC. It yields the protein CASSQDQAGGFNEQFF.

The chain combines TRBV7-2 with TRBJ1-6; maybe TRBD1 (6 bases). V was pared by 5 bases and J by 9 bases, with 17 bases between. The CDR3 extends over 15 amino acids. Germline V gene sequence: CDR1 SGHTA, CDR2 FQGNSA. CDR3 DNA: TGTGCCAGCAGCCCTACCCGGACAGAGGGTTCACCCCTCCACTTT. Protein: CASSPTRTEGSPLHF.

The CDR3: CASSESPLAGGWQETQYF. The CDR3 DNA sequence: TGCGCCAGCAGTGAGTCTCCCCTAGCGGGAGGTTGGCAAGAGACCCAGTACTTC. The genes are TRBV10-2 and TRBJ2-5; 11 positions match TRBD2. Per germline, CDR1 WSHSY and CDR2 SAAADI. Trimming cost V 0 bases and J 2 bases; bases outside gene matches: 8. CDR3 length: 18 residues.

CDR3 amino acids: CASSTGPPMNGYTF. CDR3 coding DNA: TGTGCCAGCAGTACGGGCCCACCAATGAATGGCTACACCTTC. The genes are TRBV28 and TRBJ1-2; D gene unclear. Trimming removed 5 bases at V and 6 bases at J, with 16 bases between. Germline CDR1 reads MDHEN; CDR2 reads SYDVKM. This CDR3 has 14 residues.

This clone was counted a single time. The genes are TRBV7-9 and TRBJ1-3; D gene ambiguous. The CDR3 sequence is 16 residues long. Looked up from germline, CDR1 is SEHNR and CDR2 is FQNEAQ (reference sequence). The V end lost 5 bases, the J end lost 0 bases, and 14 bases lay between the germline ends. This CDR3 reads CASSPRAMPSGNTIYF. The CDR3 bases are TGTGCCAGCAGCCCCCGGGCCATGCCCTCTGGAAACACCATATATTTT.

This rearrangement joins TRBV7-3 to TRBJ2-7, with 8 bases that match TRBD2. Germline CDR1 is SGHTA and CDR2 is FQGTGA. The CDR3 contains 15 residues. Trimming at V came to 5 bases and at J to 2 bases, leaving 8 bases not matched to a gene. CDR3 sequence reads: CASSPGLGNTYEQYF. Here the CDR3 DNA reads TGTGCCAGCAGCCCGGGACTAGGGAACACCTACGAGCAGTACTTC.

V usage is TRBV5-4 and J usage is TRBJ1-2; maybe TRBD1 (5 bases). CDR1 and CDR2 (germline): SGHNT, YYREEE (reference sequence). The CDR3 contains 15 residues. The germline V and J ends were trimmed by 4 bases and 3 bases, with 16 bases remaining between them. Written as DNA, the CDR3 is TGTGCCAGCAGCGGTGGGGGAATGGGCTACTATGGCTACACCTTC. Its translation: CASSGGGMGYYGYTF.

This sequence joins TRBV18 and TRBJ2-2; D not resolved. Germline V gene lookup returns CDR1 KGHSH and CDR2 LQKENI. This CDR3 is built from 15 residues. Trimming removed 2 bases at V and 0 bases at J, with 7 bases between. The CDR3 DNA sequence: TGTGCCAGCTCACCAAGCGAGACGAACACCGGGGAGCTGTTTTTT. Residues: CASSPSETNTGELFF.

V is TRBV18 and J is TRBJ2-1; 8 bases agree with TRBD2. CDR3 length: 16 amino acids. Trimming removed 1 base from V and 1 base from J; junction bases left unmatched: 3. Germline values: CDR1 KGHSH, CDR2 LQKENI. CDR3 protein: CASSPLTSGSYNEQFF. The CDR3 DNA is TGTGCCAGCTCACCACTTACTAGCGGATCCTACAATGAGCAGTTCTTC.

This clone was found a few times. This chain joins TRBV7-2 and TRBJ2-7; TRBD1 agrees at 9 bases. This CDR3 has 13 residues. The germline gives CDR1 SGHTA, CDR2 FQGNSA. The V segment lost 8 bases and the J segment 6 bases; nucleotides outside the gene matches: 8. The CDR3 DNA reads TGTGCCAGCCAGATTCTGACAGGGGGCGAGCAGTACTTC. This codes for CASQILTGGEQYF.

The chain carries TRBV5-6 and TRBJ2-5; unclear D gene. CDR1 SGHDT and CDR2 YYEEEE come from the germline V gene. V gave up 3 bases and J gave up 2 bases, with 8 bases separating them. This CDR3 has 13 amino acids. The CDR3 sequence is CASSWNGQETQYF. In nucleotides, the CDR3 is TGTGCCAGCAGCTGGAACGGGCAAGAGACCCAGTACTTC.

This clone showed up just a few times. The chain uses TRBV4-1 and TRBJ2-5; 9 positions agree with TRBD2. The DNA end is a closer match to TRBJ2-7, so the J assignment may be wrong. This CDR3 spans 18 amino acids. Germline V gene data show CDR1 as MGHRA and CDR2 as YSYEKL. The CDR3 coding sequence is TGCGCCAGCAGCCAAGGCCCCCTTTTGAGTAGCGGGAGCTACGAGCAGTACTTC. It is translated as CASSQGPLLSSGSYEQYF.

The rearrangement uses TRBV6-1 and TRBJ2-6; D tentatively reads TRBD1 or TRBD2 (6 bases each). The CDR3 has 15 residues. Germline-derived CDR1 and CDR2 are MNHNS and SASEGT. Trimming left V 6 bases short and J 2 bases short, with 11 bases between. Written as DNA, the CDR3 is TGTGCCAGCAGGGGGGGCGCGGCTGGGGCCAACGTCCTGACTTTC. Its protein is CASRGGAAGANVLTF.

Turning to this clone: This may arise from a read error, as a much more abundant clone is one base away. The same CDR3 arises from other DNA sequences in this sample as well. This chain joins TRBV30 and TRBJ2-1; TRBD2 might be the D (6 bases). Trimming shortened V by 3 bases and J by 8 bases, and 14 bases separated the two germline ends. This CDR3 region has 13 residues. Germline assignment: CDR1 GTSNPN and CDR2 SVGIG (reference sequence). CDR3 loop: CAWSRTTLHEQFF. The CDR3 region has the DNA TGTGCCTGGAGCCGGACTACGTTACATGAGCAGTTCTTC.

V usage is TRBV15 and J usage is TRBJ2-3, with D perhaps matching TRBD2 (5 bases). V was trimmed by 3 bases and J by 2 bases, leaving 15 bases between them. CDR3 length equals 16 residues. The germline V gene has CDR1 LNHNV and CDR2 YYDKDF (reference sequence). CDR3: CATSRLLERSTDTQYF. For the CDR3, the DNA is TGTGCCACCAGCAGGTTATTAGAGCGGTCCACAGATACGCAGTATTTT.